Sequencing of this T cell receptor beta chain was carried out in a study of blood T cell repertoires in COVID-19. For the study at large: Samples came from the United States, Italy and Spain, spanning acute and convalescent COVID-19.

As handled by the study authors: Estimation of nucleated cell counts relied on the amplification of reference gene primers. Profiling relied on immunoSEQ multiplex PCR, and the TCRdb table lists in-frame clones only, not all of them. The V and J calls and clone size were taken over from that table, and D and trimming were inferred from the DNA. The repertoire has 55,000 to 70,000 clones, about 90% of them found once; the top ten carry about a fifth. This CDR3 is built from 16 residues. Germline V gene lookup returns CDR1 MNHEY and CDR2 SMNVEV (reference sequence). The germline V and J ends were trimmed by 3 bases and 0 bases, with 14 bases remaining between them.

This chain connects TRBV27 to TRBJ1-1, with D possibly TRBD1 on 6 matching bases. The origin of this receptor is a woman between 50 and 59 years old with active or convalescent COVID-19. The sequenced material came from peripheral blood. The CDR3 spells CASSFSRDNLNTEAFF. CDR3 nucleotide sequence: TGTGCCAGCAGTTTCTCCCGGGACAACTTGAACACTGAAGCTTTCTTT.